Listed below are T cell receptor beta chains from one sample, sequenced in a study of blood T cells in healthy people across ages. Via MiXCR, TCRdb re-called the 5' RACE reads, giving one row per CDR3 protein. The sample carries over a million distinct CDR3 sequences, 40% to 55% recorded once. The specimen sequenced was blood. These receptors were taken from a woman between 55 and 75 years old in good health. CDR3s include the opening cysteine and the closing phenylalanine or tryptophan. D genes are given only for firm matches. A row's size may be missing; if present it is once, few, many or a size class.

D	size	J	V	CDR3	DNA
.	few	TRBJ2-7	TRBV6-2/TRBV6-3	CASRSLGEQYF	TGTGCCAGCAGGAGTTTGGGGGAGCAGTACTTC
TRBD2	.	TRBJ2-3	TRBV20-1	CSAVLAGLSTDTQYF	TGCAGTGCCGTACTAGCGGGATTAAGCACAGATACGCAGTATTTT
TRBD2	.	TRBJ2-7	TRBV9	CASSLGTGGPTLFYEQYF	TGTGCCAGCAGCTTAGGAACGGGAGGCCCGACCTTATTTTACGAGCAGTACTTC
.	.	TRBJ1-1	TRBV5-1	CASSFGGRRRTEAFF	TGCGCCAGCAGCTTCGGGGGGAGAAGGAGAACTGAAGCTTTCTTT
TRBD1	.	TRBJ2-1	TRBV18	CASSPRIVGQGGSYNEQFF	TGTGCCAGCTCACCACGCATAGTCGGACAGGGGGGTTCCTACAATGAGCAGTTCTTC
.	.	TRBJ2-2	TRBV20-1	CSARVGSPTGELFF	TGCAGTGCTAGAGTGGGATCCCCCACCGGGGAGCTGTTTTTT
.	many	TRBJ2-5	TRBV7-9	CASSLLGSGWYQETQYF	TGTGCCAGCAGCTTACTAGGGAGCGGCTGGTACCAAGAGACCCAGTACTTC
TRBD1	.	TRBJ2-5	TRBV5-1	CASSSRDRGFVIETQYF	TGCGCCAGCAGCTCCCGGGACAGGGGTTTCGTTATAGAGACCCAGTACTTC
.	.	TRBJ2-1	TRBV28	CASSRSGGPGEQFF	TGTGCCAGCAGCCGCTCCGGAGGGCCGGGTGAGCAGTTCTTC
TRBD2	.	TRBJ2-2	TRBV10-1	CASSEIGLAGNTGELFF	TGCGCCAGCAGTGAAATAGGACTAGCGGGGAACACCGGGGAGCTGTTTTTT
.	few	TRBJ2-7	TRBV2	CASAPSFGMSSYEQYF	TGTGCCAGCGCTCCATCCTTTGGGATGAGCTCCTACGAGCAGTACTTC
.	few	TRBJ2-5	TRBV29-1	CSVDVGEGVETQYF	TGCAGCGTTGATGTCGGGGAGGGGGTAGAGACCCAGTACTTC
.	few	TRBJ2-4	TRBV7-2	CASSLRVGDGDIQYF	TGTGCCAGCAGCCTCAGGGTAGGGGATGGGGACATTCAGTACTTC
.	.	TRBJ1-3	TRBV21-1	CASSKEEYDSGNTIYF	TGTGCCAGCAGCAAAGAGGAGTATGACTCTGGAAACACCATATATTTT
.	many	TRBJ1-4	TRBV3-1	CASSPPRANEKLFF	TGTGCCAGCAGTCCTCCACGGGCTAATGAAAAACTGTTTTTT
TRBD2	.	TRBJ2-7	TRBV7-6	CASSPRTSHNNEQYF	TGTGCCAGCAGCCCTAGGACTAGCCATAACAATGAGCAGTACTTC
TRBD2	.	TRBJ2-7	TRBV29-1	CSVRGLAVLYNEQYF	TGCAGCGTTCGGGGACTAGCGGTACTATACAATGAGCAGTACTTC
TRBD1	few	TRBJ1-2	TRBV12-5	CASGPTQGDYGYTF	TGTGCTAGTGGTCCAACGCAGGGGGACTATGGCTACACCTTC
TRBD1	.	TRBJ2-3	TRBV5-1	CASRTGGQLQDTQYF	TGCGCCAGCAGGACAGGGGGCCAGCTGCAAGATACGCAGTATTTT
.	.	TRBJ1-2	TRBV5-1	CASRRGDGYTF	TGCGCCAGCCGACGGGGCGATGGCTACACCTTC
.	few	TRBJ2-6	TRBV10-3	CAISEGDRPSSGANVLTF	TGTGCCATCAGTGAGGGAGACAGGCCCAGCTCTGGGGCCAACGTCCTGACTTTC
.	few	TRBJ1-6	TRBV12-3/TRBV12-4	CASSLQDSNSPLHF	TGTGCCAGCAGTCTCCAGGATTCCAATTCACCCCTCCACTTT
TRBD1	.	TRBJ2-1	TRBV20-1	CSAMGQGYNEQFF	TGCAGTGCAATGGGACAGGGCTACAATGAGCAGTTCTTC
.	.	TRBJ2-1	TRBV20-1	CSARIGFLGEQFF	TGCAGTGCTAGGATCGGGTTCCTCGGTGAGCAGTTCTTC
TRBD1	.	TRBJ2-7	TRBV27	CASRSFGTVYEQYF	TGTGCCAGCAGATCTTTTGGGACAGTCTACGAGCAGTACTTC